This TCR beta chain was sequenced in a study of shared clonotypes between healthy human individuals. It was roughly 200 ng DNA, approximately 30,000 T cell genomes, that sorted-subset replicate PCRs used. Some clones are missing from TCRdb's copy, which holds only in-frame ones; the method was immunoSEQ multiplex PCR. The data contain more than 2,000,000 clones, 85% to 95% of them singletons. The CDR3 totals 15 residues. V was trimmed by 5 bases and J by 4 bases, leaving 17 bases between them. CDR1 SEHNR and CDR2 FQNEAQ come from the germline V gene (reference sequence). This TCR was recovered from a young man in good health. Some clones in this sample may be carry-over from other donors' samples. J is TRBJ1-1 and V is TRBV7-9, with D perhaps matching TRBD1 (5 bases). The sample was naive CD4+ T cells from PBMCs. Subset of the sample: CD45RA+ positively selected. In DNA, the CDR3 is TGTGCCAGCAGCGTGGGGGTAGGGAGTGTCACTGAAGCTTTCTTT. As protein: CASSVGVGSVTEAFF.